Listed below are T cell receptor beta chains from one sample, sequenced in a study of PD-1 blockade in classical Hodgkin lymphoma. Here immunoSEQ multiplex PCR was the method, and the copy in TCRdb shows in-frame clones only, minus some. The table records around 30,000 clones, under 70% of them present only once. The source material was peripheral blood mononuclear cells (PBMCs), sampled before the second cycle of nivolumab. The receptor set was obtained from a human donor with classical Hodgkin lymphoma. CDR3s leave out the opening cysteine and the closing phenylalanine or tryptophan.

j_gene: TRBJ2-3
v_gene: TRBV7-2
CDR3aa: ASSGGASDRISGGTQY

j_gene: TRBJ1-5
v_gene: TRBV2
CDR3aa: ASSEALFSASTPQH

j_gene: TRBJ1-6
v_gene: TRBV28
CDR3aa: ASSLGRLGDSPLH

j_gene: TRBJ2-5
v_gene: TRBV7-8
CDR3aa: ASSPWRAGGRETQY

j_gene: TRBJ2-2
v_gene: TRBV28
CDR3aa: ASSSGGNTGELF

j_gene: TRBJ2-5
v_gene: TRBV9
CDR3aa: ASSVGIWDRVKQETQY

j_gene: TRBJ1-6
v_gene: TRBV6-5
CDR3aa: ASSYSGRPHNSPLH

j_gene: TRBJ2-1
v_gene: TRBV29-1
CDR3aa: SVSDPGGHNEQF

j_gene: TRBJ1-2
v_gene: TRBV27
CDR3aa: ASASGQGVFGYT

j_gene: TRBJ2-5
v_gene: TRBV4-2
CDR3aa: ASSRSKNGETQY

j_gene: TRBJ2-1
v_gene: TRBV18
CDR3aa: ASGTGLTLYNEQF

j_gene: TRBJ1-5
v_gene: TRBV19
CDR3aa: ASRGTGYSNQPQH

j_gene: TRBJ1-2
v_gene: TRBV19
CDR3aa: ASSIRDSIYGYT

j_gene: TRBJ1-1
v_gene: TRBV7-9
CDR3aa: ASSLGDTTEAF

j_gene: TRBJ1-2
v_gene: TRBV6-6
CDR3aa: ASSYDGLVSYGYT

j_gene: TRBJ2-5
v_gene: TRBV18
CDR3aa: ASSPLVGYQETQY

j_gene: TRBJ2-1
v_gene: TRBV7-2
CDR3aa: ASSLSSVGNEQF

j_gene: TRBJ1-2
v_gene: TRBV6-1
CDR3aa: ASSVGGAGNYGYT